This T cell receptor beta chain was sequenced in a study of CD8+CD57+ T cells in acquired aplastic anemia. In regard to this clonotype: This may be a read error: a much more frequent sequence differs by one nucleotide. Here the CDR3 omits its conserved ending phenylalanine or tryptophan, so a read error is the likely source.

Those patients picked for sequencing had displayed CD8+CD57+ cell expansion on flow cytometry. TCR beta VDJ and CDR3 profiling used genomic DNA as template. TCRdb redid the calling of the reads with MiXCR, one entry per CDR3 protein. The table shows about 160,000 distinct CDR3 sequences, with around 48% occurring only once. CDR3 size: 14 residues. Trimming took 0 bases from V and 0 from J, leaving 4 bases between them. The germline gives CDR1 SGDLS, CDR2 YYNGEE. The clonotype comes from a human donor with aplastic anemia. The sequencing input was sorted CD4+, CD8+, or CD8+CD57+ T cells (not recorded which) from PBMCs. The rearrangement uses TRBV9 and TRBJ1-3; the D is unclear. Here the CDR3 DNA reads TGTGCCAGCAGCGTAGGCATCTCTGGAAACACCATATATTCT. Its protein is CASSVGISGNTIYS.